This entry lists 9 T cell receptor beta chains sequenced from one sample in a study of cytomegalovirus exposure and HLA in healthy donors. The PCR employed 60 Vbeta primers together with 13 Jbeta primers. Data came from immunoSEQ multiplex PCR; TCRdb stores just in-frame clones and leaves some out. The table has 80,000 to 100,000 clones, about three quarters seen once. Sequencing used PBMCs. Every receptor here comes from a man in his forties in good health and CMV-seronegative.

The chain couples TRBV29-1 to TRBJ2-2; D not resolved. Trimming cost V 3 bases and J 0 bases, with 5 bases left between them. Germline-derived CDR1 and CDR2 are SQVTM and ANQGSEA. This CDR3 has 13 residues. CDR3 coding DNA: TGCAGCGTTGACAGGTCGAACACCGGGGAGCTGTTTTTT. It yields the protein CSVDRSNTGELFF.

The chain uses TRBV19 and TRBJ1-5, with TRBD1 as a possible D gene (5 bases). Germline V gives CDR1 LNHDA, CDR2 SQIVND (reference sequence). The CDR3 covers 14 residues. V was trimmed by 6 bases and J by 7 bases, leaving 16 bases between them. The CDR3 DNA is TGTGCCAGTAGAACTACCCCAGGGATCCAGCCCCAGCATTTT. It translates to CASRTTPGIQPQHF.

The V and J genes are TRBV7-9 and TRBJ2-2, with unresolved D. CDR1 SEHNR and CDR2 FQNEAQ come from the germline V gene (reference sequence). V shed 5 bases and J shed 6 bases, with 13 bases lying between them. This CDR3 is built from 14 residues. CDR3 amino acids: CASSLPPKPGELFF. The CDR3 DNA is TGTGCCAGCAGCCTACCACCCAAGCCCGGGGAGCTGTTTTTT.

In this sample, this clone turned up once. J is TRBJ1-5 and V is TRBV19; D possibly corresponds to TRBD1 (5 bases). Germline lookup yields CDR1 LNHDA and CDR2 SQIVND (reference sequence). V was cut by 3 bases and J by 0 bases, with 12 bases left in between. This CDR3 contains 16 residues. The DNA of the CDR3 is TGTGCCAGTAGTATCGGGGGAGCCCATAGCAATCAGCCCCAGCATTTT. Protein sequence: CASSIGGAHSNQPQHF.

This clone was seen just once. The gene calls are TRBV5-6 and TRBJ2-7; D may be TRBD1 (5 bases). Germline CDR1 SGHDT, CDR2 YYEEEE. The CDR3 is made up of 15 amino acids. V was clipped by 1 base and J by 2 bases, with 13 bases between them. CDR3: CASSLYLTVTYEQYF. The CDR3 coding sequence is TGTGCCAGCAGCTTGTATTTGACAGTGACCTACGAGCAGTACTTC.

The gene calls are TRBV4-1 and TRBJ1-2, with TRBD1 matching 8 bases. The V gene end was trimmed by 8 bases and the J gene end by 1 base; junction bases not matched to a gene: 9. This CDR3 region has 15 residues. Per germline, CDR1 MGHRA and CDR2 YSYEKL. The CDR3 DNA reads TGCGCCAGCTTTGGGACAGGTGCTATTAACTATGGCTACACCTTC. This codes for CASFGTGAINYGYTF.

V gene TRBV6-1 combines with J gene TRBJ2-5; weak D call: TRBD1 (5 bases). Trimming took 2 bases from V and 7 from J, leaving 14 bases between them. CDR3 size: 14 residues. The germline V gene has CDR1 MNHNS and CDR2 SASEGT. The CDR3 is CASSESWGRGTQYF. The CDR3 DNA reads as TGTGCCAGCAGTGAATCCTGGGGCCGAGGGACCCAGTACTTC.

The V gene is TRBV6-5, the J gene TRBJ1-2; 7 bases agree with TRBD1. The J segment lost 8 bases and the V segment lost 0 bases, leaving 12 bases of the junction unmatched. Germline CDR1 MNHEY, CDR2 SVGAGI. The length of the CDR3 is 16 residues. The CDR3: CASSYSRFRGFDGYTF. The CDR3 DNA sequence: TGTGCCAGCAGTTACTCGAGATTCAGGGGGTTCGACGGCTACACCTTC.

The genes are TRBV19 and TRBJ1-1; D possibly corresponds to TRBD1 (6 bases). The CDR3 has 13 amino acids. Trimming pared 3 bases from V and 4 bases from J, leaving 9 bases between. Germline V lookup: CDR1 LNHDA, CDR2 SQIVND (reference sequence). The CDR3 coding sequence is TGTGCCAGTAGTATGTGGGGGCCCACTGAAGCTTTCTTT. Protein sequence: CASSMWGPTEAFF.